A selection of T cell receptor beta chains follows, all from one sample in a study of shared clonotypes between healthy human individuals. This table comes from immunoSEQ multiplex PCR, and its TCRdb copy is limited to in-frame clones, with some not included. The table includes millions of clones, approximately 95% detected once. The source material was naive CD4+ T cells from PBMCs. The receptors originated from a man between 18 and 29 years old in good health. Some clones in this sample may be carry-over from other donors' samples. Each CDR3 is given with its conserved first and last residue. Each record gives: J gene, V gene, clone size, D gene, CDR3 protein, CDR3 DNA. The D gene is left open where the match is weak. Not all rows give a size; the values are once, few, many and, for expanded clones, a class.

TRBJ2-7 | TRBV28 | . | . | CASSASHRYHEQYF | TGTGCCAGCAGTGCCTCCCATCGGTACCACGAGCAGTACTTC
TRBJ2-1 | TRBV11-3 | . | . | CASIPGQTHNEQFF | TGTGCCAGCATCCCCGGACAGACACACAATGAGCAGTTCTTC
TRBJ1-4 | TRBV7-9 | . | . | CASSLEAAPPRLFF | TGTGCCAGCAGCTTAGAAGCGGCCCCGCCAAGACTGTTTTTT
TRBJ1-2 | TRBV6-1 | . | . | CASSEAGRAGYTF | TGTGCCAGCAGTGAAGCAGGCCGGGCTGGCTACACCTTC
TRBJ2-3 | TRBV7-6 | . | . | CASSLVTGLITDTQYF | TGTGCCAGCAGCTTAGTTACGGGTCTGATCACAGATACGCAGTATTTT
TRBJ2-3 | TRBV11-2 | . | TRBD2 | CASSFRREEIGSQYF | TGTGCCAGCAGCTTCCGGCGGGAGGAGATTGGGTCGCAGTATTTT
TRBJ1-5 | TRBV28 | . | TRBD1 | CASSPTGDRNQPQHF | TGTGCCAGCAGTCCGACAGGGGATCGCAATCAGCCCCAGCATTTT
TRBJ1-2 | TRBV19 | . | . | CASSIQVRYGYTF | TGTGCCAGTAGTATACAGGTTCGGTATGGCTACACCTTC
TRBJ2-5 | TRBV9 | . | . | CASSVADSSETQYF | TGTGCCAGCAGCGTAGCCGACTCGTCAGAGACCCAGTACTTC
TRBJ1-1 | TRBV5-1 | once | TRBD1 | CASSSDREHTEAFF | TGCGCCAGCAGCTCCGACAGGGAACACACTGAAGCTTTCTTT
TRBJ1-5 | TRBV15 | once | . | CATNHNAGNQPQHF | TGTGCCACCAACCATAACGCGGGCAATCAGCCCCAGCATTTT
TRBJ1-5 | TRBV28 | . | TRBD1 | CASSPWDRGRPQPQHF | TGTGCCAGCAGTCCTTGGGACAGGGGGCGACCTCAGCCCCAGCATTTT
TRBJ2-2 | TRBV9 | . | . | CASSTFSGELFF | TGTGCCAGCAGTACCTTTTCCGGGGAGCTGTTTTTT
TRBJ2-1 | TRBV7-3 | . | . | CASSVSSGPQFF | TGTGCCAGCAGCGTCAGCTCGGGCCCACAGTTCTTC
TRBJ2-3 | TRBV9 | . | . | CASSGNRILTDTQYF | TGTGCCAGCAGCGGTAACAGGATTCTCACAGATACGCAGTATTTT
TRBJ2-3 | TRBV29-1 | . | . | CSVGWGDTQYF | TGCAGCGTTGGGTGGGGAGATACGCAGTATTTT
TRBJ2-3 | TRBV29-1 | . | TRBD2 | CSARGGPDTQYF | TGCAGCGCCCGCGGGGGGCCAGATACGCAGTATTTT
TRBJ2-2 | TRBV19 | once | . | CASSIVGGSGELFF | TGTGCCAGTAGTATAGTGGGTGGGTCCGGGGAGCTGTTTTTT
TRBJ1-2 | TRBV19 | . | . | CASSARQASYYGYTF | TGTGCCAGTAGTGCTAGACAGGCCTCCTACTATGGCTACACCTTC
TRBJ2-5 | TRBV27 | . | TRBD1 | CASRQGARQTQYF | TGTGCCAGCAGGCAGGGGGCGCGACAGACCCAGTACTTC
TRBJ2-1 | TRBV5-1 | . | TRBD1 | CASSLEQGPYNEQFF | TGCGCCAGCAGCTTGGAACAGGGGCCTTACAATGAGCAGTTCTTC
TRBJ1-1 | TRBV6-6 | . | . | CASSYGQGKASTEAFF | TGTGCCAGCAGTTATGGGCAGGGGAAGGCGAGCACTGAAGCTTTCTTT
TRBJ2-5 | TRBV28 | . | TRBD2 | CASSSSGRGETQYF | TGTGCCAGCAGTTCTAGCGGGAGGGGGGAGACCCAGTACTTC
TRBJ2-3 | TRBV29-1 | . | . | CSAGTASTDTQYF | TGCAGCGCAGGGACTGCTAGCACAGATACGCAGTATTTT
TRBJ2-1 | TRBV4-3 | . | . | CASSQGPDEQFF | TGCGCCAGCAGCCAAGGACCAGATGAGCAGTTCTTC
TRBJ2-1 | TRBV2 | . | TRBD2 | CASRAGGYSNEQFF | TGTGCCAGCAGGGCCGGGGGGTACAGCAATGAGCAGTTCTTC
TRBJ1-4 | TRBV28 | few | . | CASSLVEKLFF | TGTGCCAGCAGTTTAGTTGAAAAACTGTTTTTT